The next 27 T cell receptor beta chains were all read from a single sample in a study of T cells in localized non-small cell lung cancer. Assay: immunoSEQ multiplex PCR; the TCRdb copy retains only in-frame clones and omits some. In the table there are 2,200 or so clones, 20% of which are singletons. Sequenced here: lung tumor tissue, sampled before any cancer treatment. The source is a male donor at least 60 years old with stage II lung adenocarcinoma.

This clone is labeled medium-sized. This chain links TRBV11-3 with TRBJ2-3; D could derive from TRBD1 or TRBD2 (5 bases each). The CDR3 has 15 residues. V lost 0 bases and J lost 5, with 12 bases in between. Germline V gene sequence: CDR1 SGHNT, CDR2 YENEEA. The CDR3, as DNA: TGTGCCAGCAGCTTAGACGGGGCGAACGGAGATACGCAGTATTTT. Translation: CASSLDGANGDTQYF.

There are a few counts of this clone. The V gene is TRBV7-4, the J gene TRBJ2-7; D is possibly TRBD2 (5 bases). The V end was cut by 7 bases, the J end by 4 bases, with 14 bases between. From germline, CDR1 is SGHVT and CDR2 SQSDAQ. CDR3 length: 13 amino acids. The CDR3 protein is CASTPSEVYEQYF. In DNA form, the CDR3 reads TGTGCCAGCACACCTTCGGAGGTTTACGAGCAGTACTTC.

This clone was seen more than once but under ten times. This chain connects TRBV28 to TRBJ2-3; D gene unclear. Germline CDR1 MDHEN, CDR2 SYDVKM. V was trimmed by 6 bases and J by 2 bases, leaving 9 bases between them. The CDR3 totals 13 residues. The CDR3 coding sequence is TGTGCCAGCAGCCAACCAGCCACAGATACGCAGTATTTT. This sequence encodes CASSQPATDTQYF.

The chain uses TRBV9 and TRBJ1-1, with TRBD1 as a possible D gene (6 bases). The V end lost 4 bases, the J end lost 5 bases, and 9 bases lay between the germline ends. The CDR3 is made up of 12 amino acids. Germline lookup yields CDR1 SGDLS and CDR2 YYNGEE. The CDR3 nucleotides are TGTGCCAGCAGCCGAGGGGGAACTGAAGCTTTCTTT. This codes for CASSRGGTEAFF.

This chain links TRBV14 with TRBJ2-1, with 13 bases aligning to TRBD2. Germline loops: CDR1 SGHDN, CDR2 FVKESK. The CDR3 is made up of 18 amino acids. J lost 3 bases, V lost 4 bases, and 9 bases had no gene match. The CDR3 loop is CASSPTSGGSMLYNEQFF. In DNA, the CDR3 is TGTGCCAGCAGCCCGACTAGCGGGGGGTCTATGCTCTACAATGAGCAGTTCTTC.

The gene calls are TRBV6-8 and TRBJ1-1, with 8 bases that match TRBD1. The CDR3 has 16 residues. CDR1 is MNHGY, CDR2 SAAAGT, per germline. V was clipped by 5 bases and J by 3 bases; unmatched bases: 11. CDR3 DNA sequence: TGTGCCAGCAGTCGACAGGGGAGGGGAGTGGACACTGAAGCTTTCTTT. Amino acids: CASSRQGRGVDTEAFF.

The CDR3 DNA sequence: TGTGCCAGCAGCTTATCTAAAGCTAACTATGGCTACACCTTC. Encoded protein: CASSLSKANYGYTF. The chain carries TRBV11-3 and TRBJ1-2, with no clear D. CDR1 is SGHNT and CDR2 is YENEEA in the germline V gene. This CDR3 has 14 residues. V was cut by 2 bases and J by 0 bases, with 7 bases left in between.

The rearrangement links TRBV5-1 to TRBJ1-6, with 7 bases lining up with TRBD1. The CDR3 extends over 16 amino acids. The germline V gene has CDR1 SGHRS and CDR2 YFSETQ. The V and J ends lost 1 base and 10 bases, in that order; junction bases with no gene match: 11. CDR3 sequence reads: CASSLQGGGGRSPLHF. In nucleotides, the CDR3 is TGCGCCAGCAGCTTGCAGGGGGGAGGGGGCCGGTCACCCCTCCACTTT. Full variable domain (missing parts from reference TRBV5-1 and TRBJ1-6): KAGVTQTPRYLIKTRGQQVTLSCSPISGHRSVSWYQQTPGQGLQFLFEYFSETQRNKGNFPGRFSGRQFSNSRSEMNVSTLELGDSALYLCASSLQGGGGRSPLHFGNGTRLTVT.

The CDR3 DNA follows: TGTGCCAGTAGTCTTCAAAGCAGGGGAACTGAAGCTTTCTTT. This translates into CASSLQSRGTEAFF. The chain combines TRBV19 with TRBJ1-1; maybe TRBD1 (6 bases). Germline V gives CDR1 LNHDA, CDR2 SQIVND (reference sequence). The CDR3 has 14 amino acids. V was cut by 5 bases and J by 5 bases, with 15 bases left in between.

This clone was counted between two and nine times. V usage is TRBV9 and J usage is TRBJ2-4, with D possibly matching TRBD1 (6 bases). V dropped 3 bases and J dropped 3 bases, with 16 bases sitting between them. The CDR3 sequence is 16 residues long. CDR1 is SGDLS and CDR2 is YYNGEE in the germline V gene. The CDR3 coding sequence is TGTGCCAGCAGCGCCCCGGACAGTCGAGGCAAAAACATTCAGTACTTC. Translation gives CASSAPDSRGKNIQYF.

This clone was detected a few times. V is TRBV11-3 and J is TRBJ2-1; 14 bases align to TRBD2. The J segment lost 12 bases and the V segment lost 5 bases, leaving 9 bases of the junction unmatched. Germline CDR1 and CDR2: SGHNT and YENEEA. There are 15 residues in the CDR3. For the CDR3, the DNA is TGTGCCAGCAGCCCCGGGACTAGCGGGGGCCAGAGGCAGTTCTTC. Its protein product is CASSPGTSGGQRQFF.

The V call is TRBV6-8, the J call TRBJ2-7; D ambiguous. Trimming removed 1 base from V and 3 bases from J, with 7 bases in between. The CDR3 length is 13 residues. Per germline, CDR1 MNHGY and CDR2 SAAAGT. The CDR3 sequence is CASSYYLGYEQYF. CDR3 nucleotides: TGTGCCAGCAGTTACTATCTCGGCTACGAGCAGTACTTC.

This clone was counted a few times. V usage is TRBV6-8 and J usage is TRBJ2-7; TRBD2 matches at 10 bases. Germline CDR1 reads MNHGY; CDR2 reads SAAAGT. This CDR3 has 18 residues. The V gene end was trimmed by 1 base and the J gene end by 6 bases; junction bases not matched to a gene: 15. Here the CDR3 reads CASSYLNRVAGGLLEQYF. CDR3 coding DNA: TGTGCCAGCAGTTACTTAAACCGAGTAGCGGGGGGTCTGCTCGAGCAGTACTTC.

The V gene is TRBV9, the J gene TRBJ1-1; D possibly corresponds to TRBD1 (5 bases). The V end was cut by 0 bases, the J end by 4 bases, with 10 bases between. The CDR3 runs 14 residues. In germline, CDR1 is SGDLS, CDR2 YYNGEE. The CDR3 nucleotides are TGTGCCAGCAGCGTAGGCAGGGCCGGCACTGAAGCTTTCTTT. It specifies CASSVGRAGTEAFF. Full variable domain (missing parts from reference TRBV9 and TRBJ1-1): DSGVTQTPKHLITATGQRVTLRCSPRSGDLSVYWYQQSLDQGLQFLIQYYNGEERAKGNILERFSAQQFPDLHSELNLSSLELGDSALYFCASSVGRAGTEAFFGQGTRLTVV.

The chain employs TRBV11-3 and TRBJ2-1; D gene uncertain. The V end lost 7 bases, the J end lost 1 base, and 14 bases lay between the germline ends. The CDR3 covers 15 residues. Germline V CDR1 and CDR2: SGHNT, YENEEA. The CDR3 sequence is CASNLRSRSYNEQFF. The DNA of the CDR3 is TGTGCCAGCAACCTACGATCACGTTCCTACAATGAGCAGTTCTTC.

This clone was found a few times. The chain carries TRBV9 and TRBJ2-2, with 7 nucleotides matching TRBD1. The CDR3 runs to 14 residues. Unmatched junction bases numbered 5, after V lost 2 bases and J lost 7 bases. From germline, CDR1 is SGDLS and CDR2 YYNGEE. CDR3 coding DNA: TGTGCCAGCAGCGTCGACAGGGACCACGGGGAGCTGTTTTTT. Translated: CASSVDRDHGELFF. Combining the CDR3 with reference TRBV9 and TRBJ2-2 gives the whole variable domain DSGVTQTPKHLITATGQRVTLRCSPRSGDLSVYWYQQSLDQGLQFLIQYYNGEERAKGNILERFSAQQFPDLHSELNLSSLELGDSALYFCASSVDRDHGELFFGEGSRLTVL.

This clone was counted between two and nine times. The chain carries TRBV7-6 and TRBJ2-7; D unclear. The ends were cut back, 5 bases at V and 2 bases at J, with 19 bases in the middle. This CDR3 region has 16 residues. Germline V lookup: CDR1 SGHVS, CDR2 FNYEAQ. The CDR3 DNA follows: TGTGCCAGCAGCCTCGTCGGTCTCAGTCGTCCCTACGAGCAGTACTTC. Translation gives CASSLVGLSRPYEQYF.

J is TRBJ2-1 and V is TRBV9; the D gene is possibly TRBD1 (6 bases). The length of the CDR3 is 14 residues. Germline CDR1 and CDR2: SGDLS and YYNGEE. V was clipped by 3 bases and J by 5 bases, with 12 bases between them. The CDR3 DNA is TGTGCCAGCAGCGCCCGGGACACGAACAATGAGCAGTTCTTC. It codes for CASSARDTNNEQFF. Variable domain in full (rest from reference TRBV9 and TRBJ2-1): DSGVTQTPKHLITATGQRVTLRCSPRSGDLSVYWYQQSLDQGLQFLIQYYNGEERAKGNILERFSAQQFPDLHSELNLSSLELGDSALYFCASSARDTNNEQFFGPGTRLTVL.

This clone counts as large. The CDR3 nucleotides read TGTGCCAGCAGCTTGGTAGGCCGGTTGACTGAAGCTTTCTTT. Amino acids: CASSLVGRLTEAFF. The chain couples TRBV11-3 to TRBJ1-1; D remains ambiguous. Trimming pared 3 bases from V and 5 bases from J, leaving 13 bases between. Per the germline V gene, CDR1 is SGHNT and CDR2 is YENEEA. This CDR3 has 14 residues. Drawing the rest from reference TRBV11-3 and TRBJ1-1, the complete variable domain is EAGVVQSPRYKIIEKKQPVAFWCNPISGHNTLYWYLQNLGQGPELLIRYENEEAVDDSQLPKDRFSAERLKGVDSTLKIQPAELGDSAVYLCASSLVGRLTEAFFGQGTRLTVV.

The chain couples TRBV9 to TRBJ2-3; D is unclear. Deletions cut 0 bases from V and 0 bases from J, with 5 bases between. Germline assignment: CDR1 SGDLS and CDR2 YYNGEE. CDR3 length: 14 residues. CDR3 loop: CASSVGPSTDTQYF. Here the CDR3 DNA reads TGTGCCAGCAGCGTAGGCCCTAGCACAGATACGCAGTATTTT.

Sample share makes this clone large. The gene calls are TRBV6-8 and TRBJ2-7; D is possibly TRBD2 (5 bases). Germline loops: CDR1 MNHGY, CDR2 SAAAGT. The V and J ends lost 6 bases and 2 bases respectively, with 8 bases between them. This CDR3 has 12 residues. CDR3 sequence: CASSSGAYEQYF. The CDR3, as DNA: TGTGCCAGCAGCTCCGGGGCCTACGAGCAGTACTTC.

The rearrangement joins TRBV11-3 to TRBJ1-1; D is perhaps TRBD1 (6 bases). This CDR3 has 16 amino acids. Trimming cost V 3 bases and J 5 bases, with 19 bases left between them. The germline CDR1 and CDR2 sequences are SGHNT and YENEEA. The CDR3 bases are TGTGCCAGCAGCTTGGGGGGGGCAGGATCGGTGACTGAAGCTTTCTTT. Protein sequence: CASSLGGAGSVTEAFF.

The V call is TRBV11-3, the J call TRBJ2-6; tentative D call: TRBD2 (6 bases). The CDR3 covers 16 residues. Germline values: CDR1 SGHNT, CDR2 YENEEA. Trimming stripped 3 bases from V and 0 bases from J, with 9 bases between. CDR3 DNA sequence: TGTGCCAGCAGCTTGTTGGGGGGCTCTGGGGCCAACGTCCTGACTTTC. It encodes CASSLLGGSGANVLTF.

In its sample, this clone was seen a few times. The V gene is TRBV11-3, the J gene TRBJ2-7; 7 bases line up with TRBD1. Germline values: CDR1 SGHNT, CDR2 YENEEA. V dropped 4 bases and J dropped 3; count of bases not matched to a gene: 9. The CDR3 runs to 15 residues. CDR3 in amino acids: CASSSKSTGIYEQYF. The CDR3 DNA follows: TGTGCCAGCAGCTCTAAATCGACAGGGATCTACGAGCAGTACTTC.

The V and J genes are TRBV18 and TRBJ1-1; 9 nucleotides align to TRBD1. CDR1 and CDR2 from the germline V gene are KGHSH and LQKENI. V trimming: 5 bases; J trimming: 1 base; junction bases outside the gene matches: 8. This CDR3 contains 16 residues. This CDR3 is CASSVRTGVRNTEAFF. In nucleotides, the CDR3 is TGTGCCAGCTCAGTTAGGACAGGGGTGAGGAACACTGAAGCTTTCTTT.

V is TRBV11-3 and J is TRBJ1-5, with D perhaps TRBD1 (6 bases). The CDR3 length is 14 residues. Germline V CDR1 and CDR2: SGHNT, YENEEA. The V and J ends lost 3 bases and 7 bases respectively, with 13 bases between them. CDR3 DNA sequence: TGTGCCAGCAGCTTCGCGGGGGCCGAACAGCCCCAGCATTTT. This encodes CASSFAGAEQPQHF.

This clone is labeled as medium-sized. This rearrangement joins TRBV10-3 to TRBJ1-5; possible D gene TRBD1, 5 bases. The CDR3 consists of 15 residues. Between the trimmed V and J ends, which lost 0 bases and 4 bases, there was a span of 10 bases. Germline CDR1 reads ENHRY; CDR2 reads SYGVKD. The CDR3 coding sequence is TGTGCCATCAGTGAGTCTGGGACCCAAAATCAGCCCCAGCATTTT. Translating it yields CAISESGTQNQPQHF.